This T cell receptor (beta chain) emerged from a study of spatial heterogeneity in lung cancer. Across the study: When follow-up PBMC samples existed, they were sequenced (at a median of about 2 years after resection). Mean representation of each unique TCR and UMI combination in the raw reads exceeded nine occurrences. Alpha-chain sequences were consistently detected less often than beta-chain sequences.

The study's findings and limits: Compared with follow-up, resection was when ubiquitous expanded tumor TCRs appeared in blood more.

The time point denotes: blood at routine non-recurrence follow-up after resection. Extraction of whole RNA from tumor, nontumor lung or frozen PBMC preceded unsorted sequencing. This clonotype has only a few counts. What it binds is not known. The CDR3 covers 12 residues. The germline V gene encodes CDR1 SGHTA and CDR2 FQGNSA. V dropped 1 base and J dropped 8 bases, with 8 bases sitting between them. TCRdb ran MiXCR on the 5' RACE reads and lists one entry per CDR3 protein. The sample records around 120,000 distinct CDR3 sequences, 12% being singletons. The receptor was isolated from a male donor with early-stage non-small cell lung cancer. V usage is TRBV7-2 and J usage is TRBJ1-1; D is unclear. The sample was PBMCs, taken at follow-up. This CDR3 is CASSLGRGEAFF. CDR3 bases: TGTGCCAGCAGCTTAGGTCGGGGAGAAGCTTTCTTT.